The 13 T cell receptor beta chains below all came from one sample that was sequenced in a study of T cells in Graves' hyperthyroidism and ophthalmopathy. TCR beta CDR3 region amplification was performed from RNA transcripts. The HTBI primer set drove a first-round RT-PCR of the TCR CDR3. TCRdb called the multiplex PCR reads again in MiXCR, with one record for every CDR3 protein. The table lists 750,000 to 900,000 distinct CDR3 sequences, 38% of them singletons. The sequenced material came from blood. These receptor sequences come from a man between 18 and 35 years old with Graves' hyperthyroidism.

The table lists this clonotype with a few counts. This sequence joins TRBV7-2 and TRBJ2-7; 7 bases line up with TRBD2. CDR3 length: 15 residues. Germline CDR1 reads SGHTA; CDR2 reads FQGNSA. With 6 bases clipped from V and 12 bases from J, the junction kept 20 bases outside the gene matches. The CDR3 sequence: CASSKDGALGGRPYF. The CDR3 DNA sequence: TGTGCCAGCAGTAAAGACGGGGCCCTTGGCGGGAGACCGTACTTC.

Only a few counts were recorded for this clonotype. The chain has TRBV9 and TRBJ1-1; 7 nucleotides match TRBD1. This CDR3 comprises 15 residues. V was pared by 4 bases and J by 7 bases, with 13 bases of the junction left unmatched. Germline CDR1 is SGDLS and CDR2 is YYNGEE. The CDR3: CASSLGQVMRNEAFF. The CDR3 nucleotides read TGTGCCAGCAGCCTTGGACAGGTTATGAGGAATGAAGCTTTCTTT.

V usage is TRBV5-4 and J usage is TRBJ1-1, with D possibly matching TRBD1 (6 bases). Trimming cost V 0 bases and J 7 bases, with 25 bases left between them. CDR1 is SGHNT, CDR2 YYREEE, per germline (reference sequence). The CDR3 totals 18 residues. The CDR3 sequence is CASSLGPDLGGQRDEAFF. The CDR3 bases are TGTGCCAGCAGCTTGGGCCCCGATCTGGGGGGGCAAAGAGATGAAGCTTTCTTT.

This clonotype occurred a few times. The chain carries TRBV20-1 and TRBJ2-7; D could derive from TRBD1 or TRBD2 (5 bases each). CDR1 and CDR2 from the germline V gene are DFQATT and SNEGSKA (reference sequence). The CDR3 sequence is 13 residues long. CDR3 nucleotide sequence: TGCAGAAGTTCCCGGGACCCCACCTCCGAGCAGTACTTC. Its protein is CRSSRDPTSEQYF.

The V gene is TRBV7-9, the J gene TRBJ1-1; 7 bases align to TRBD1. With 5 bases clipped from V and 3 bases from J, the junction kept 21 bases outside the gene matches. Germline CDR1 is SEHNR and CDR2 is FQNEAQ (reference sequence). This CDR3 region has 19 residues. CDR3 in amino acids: CASSPGKGARFGMDTEAFF. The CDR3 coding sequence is TGTGCCAGCAGCCCGGGCAAGGGGGCGCGGTTTGGCATGGACACTGAAGCTTTCTTT.

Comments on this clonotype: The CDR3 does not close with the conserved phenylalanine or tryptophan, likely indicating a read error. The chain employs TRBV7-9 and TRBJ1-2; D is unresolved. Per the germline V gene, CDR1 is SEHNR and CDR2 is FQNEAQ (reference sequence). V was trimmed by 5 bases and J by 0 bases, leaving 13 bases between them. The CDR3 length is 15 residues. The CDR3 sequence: CASSDVNRPNYGYTL. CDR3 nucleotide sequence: TGTGCCAGCAGCGATGTAAACAGACCTAACTATGGCTACACCCTC.

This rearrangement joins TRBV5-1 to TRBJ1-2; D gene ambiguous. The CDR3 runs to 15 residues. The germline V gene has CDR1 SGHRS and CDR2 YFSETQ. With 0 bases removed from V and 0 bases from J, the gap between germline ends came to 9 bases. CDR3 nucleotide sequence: TGCGCCAGCAGCTTGGCGGCGGCGGCTAACTATGGCTACACCTTC. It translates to CASSLAAAANYGYTF.

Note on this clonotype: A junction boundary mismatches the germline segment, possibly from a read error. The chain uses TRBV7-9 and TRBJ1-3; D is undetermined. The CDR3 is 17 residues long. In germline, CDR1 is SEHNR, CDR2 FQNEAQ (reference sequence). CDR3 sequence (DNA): TGCGCCAGCAGCCAAGAAAGCCCCATGGGTTCTGGAAACACCATATATTTT. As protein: CASSQESPMGSGNTIYF. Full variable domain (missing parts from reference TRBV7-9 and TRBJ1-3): DTGVSQNPRHKITKRGQNVTFRCDPISEHNRLYWYRQTLGQGPEFLTYFQNEAQLEKSRLLSDRFSAERPKGSFSTLEIQRTEQGDSAMYLCASSQESPMGSGNTIYFGEGSWLTVV.

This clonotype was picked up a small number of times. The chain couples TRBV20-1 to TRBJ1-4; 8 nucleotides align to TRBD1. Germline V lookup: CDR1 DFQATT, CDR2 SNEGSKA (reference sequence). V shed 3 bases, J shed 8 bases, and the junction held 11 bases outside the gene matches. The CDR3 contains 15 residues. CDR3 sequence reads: CSARDRTGPREKLFF. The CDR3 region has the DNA TGCAGTGCTAGGGACCGGACAGGGCCGAGGGAAAAACTGTTTTTT.

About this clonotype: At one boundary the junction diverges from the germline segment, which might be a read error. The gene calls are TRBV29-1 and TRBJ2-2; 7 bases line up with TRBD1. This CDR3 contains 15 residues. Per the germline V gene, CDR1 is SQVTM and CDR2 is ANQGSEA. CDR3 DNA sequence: TGCGGCGTTCGGGAACGGGACAGGAACACCGGGGAGCTGTTTTTT. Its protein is CGVRERDRNTGELFF.

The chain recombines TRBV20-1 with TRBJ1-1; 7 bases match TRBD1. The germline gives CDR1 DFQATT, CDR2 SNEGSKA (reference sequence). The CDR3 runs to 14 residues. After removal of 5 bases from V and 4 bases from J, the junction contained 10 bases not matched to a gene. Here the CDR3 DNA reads TGCAGTGCTCCAAGACAGGGAATGGGCACTGAAGCTTTCTTT. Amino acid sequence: CSAPRQGMGTEAFF.

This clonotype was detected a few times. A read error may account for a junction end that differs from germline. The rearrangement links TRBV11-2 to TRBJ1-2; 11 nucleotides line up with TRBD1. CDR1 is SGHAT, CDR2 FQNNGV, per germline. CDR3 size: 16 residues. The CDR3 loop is CASSIIPGQGEGGYTF. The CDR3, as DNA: TGTGCCAGCAGCATCATTCCGGGACAGGGGGAAGGTGGCTACACTTTC.

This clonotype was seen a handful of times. The CDR3 sequence is CSARVAADRQPQHF. In DNA form, the CDR3 reads TGCAGTGCTAGAGTCGCCGCGGACAGGCAGCCCCAGCATTTT. This sequence joins TRBV20-1 and TRBJ1-5; 7 bases map to TRBD1. V shed 1 base, J shed 7 bases, and the junction held 7 bases outside the gene matches. In germline, CDR1 is DFQATT, CDR2 SNEGSKA (reference sequence). This CDR3 spans 14 amino acids.